This entry lists 14 T cell receptor beta chains sequenced from one sample in a study of blood T cell repertoires in COVID-19. The assay was immunoSEQ multiplex PCR, and TCRdb's table has in-frame clones only and misses some. The data contain 240,000 or so clones, more than 85% of them singletons. The sample taken for sequencing was PBMCs or T cells enriched from blood (not recorded which). Receptors were obtained from a man aged 35 to 55 who had recovered from COVID-19.

The J gene is TRBJ1-5, the V gene TRBV6-2 or TRBV6-3; no clear D gene. The CDR3 covers 15 residues. The ends were cut back, 2 bases at V and 0 bases at J, with 8 bases in the middle. The germline gives CDR1 MNHEY, CDR2 SVGEGT. The CDR3 DNA follows: TGTGCCAGCAGTTACCGCCAGGCTAGCAATCAGCCCCAGCATTTT. Translating gives CASSYRQASNQPQHF.

The V gene is TRBV4-3, the J gene TRBJ2-1, with D hard to call. The V end was cut by 0 bases, the J end by 5 bases, with 5 bases between. From germline, CDR1 is LGHNA and CDR2 YSLEER. The CDR3 is made up of 13 amino acids. The CDR3 sequence is CASSQESDNEQFF. The CDR3 coding sequence is TGCGCCAGCAGCCAAGAGTCAGACAATGAGCAGTTCTTC.

J is TRBJ2-3 and V is TRBV10-2; 10 bases line up with TRBD2. Trimming cost V 8 bases and J 1 base; bases outside gene matches: 3. Germline loops: CDR1 WSHSY, CDR2 SAAADI. The CDR3 has 14 residues. DNA of the CDR3: TGCGCCAGCCGTACTAGCGGGGGCACAGATACGCAGTATTTT. Translation gives CASRTSGGTDTQYF.

This clone was seen just once. The V and J genes are TRBV7-7 and TRBJ2-5, with a tentative D call TRBD2 (6 bases). CDR3 length: 16 residues. V lost 1 base, J lost 0 bases, and 12 bases lay in between. Germline CDR1 is SSHAT and CDR2 is FNYEAQ (reference sequence). DNA of the CDR3: TGTGCCAGCAGCTTAGGCACCCTAGCGTACCAAGAGACCCAGTACTTC. Residues: CASSLGTLAYQETQYF. The full variable domain, in which reference TRBV7-7 and TRBJ2-5 provide the parts outside the CDR3, is GAGVSQSPRYKVTKRGQDVTLRCDPISSHATLYWYQQALGQGPEFLTYFNYEAQPDKSGLPSDRFSAERPEGSISTLTIQRTEQRDSAMYRCASSLGTLAYQETQYFGPGTRLLVL.

This chain links TRBV9 with TRBJ2-5; TRBD2 agrees at 11 bases. CDR3 length equals 17 residues. CDR1 is SGDLS and CDR2 is YYNGEE in the germline V gene. V lost 0 bases and J lost 0; bases outside the gene matches: 4. CDR3 amino acids: CASSVEASGGYQETQYF. The CDR3 DNA sequence: TGTGCCAGCAGCGTAGAAGCTAGCGGGGGGTACCAAGAGACCCAGTACTTC.

The V gene is TRBV6-5, the J gene TRBJ1-6; a possible D gene is TRBD1 (6 bases). Germline V gene sequence: CDR1 MNHEY, CDR2 SVGAGI. The CDR3 extends over 15 amino acids. The V and J ends lost 4 bases and 10 bases respectively, with 17 bases between them. For the CDR3, the DNA is TGTGCCAGCAGTTTCGGGGGGCGCGTGGGGTCACCCCTCCACTTT. It encodes CASSFGGRVGSPLHF.

The table lists this clone with a few counts. This chain uses TRBV27 with TRBJ1-5; D is ambiguous. This CDR3 comprises 16 residues. Germline loops: CDR1 MNHEY, CDR2 SMNVEV (reference sequence). Trimming took 0 bases from V and 7 from J, leaving 16 bases between them. The CDR3 loop is CASSLSVGRRPQPQHF. In nucleotides, the CDR3 is TGTGCCAGCAGTTTATCGGTTGGCAGGAGGCCCCAGCCCCAGCATTTT.

V usage is TRBV10-3 and J usage is TRBJ2-5; D possibly corresponds to TRBD2 (6 bases). CDR1 is ENHRY, CDR2 SYGVKD, per germline. Trimming cost V 3 bases and J 1 base, with 15 bases left between them. This CDR3 comprises 16 residues. The CDR3 region has the DNA TGTGCCATCAGTGATGGCGCGGGGTATCGCCAAGAGACCCAGTACTTC. This codes for CAISDGAGYRQETQYF.

The rearrangement joins TRBV27 to TRBJ1-2; 7 positions match TRBD1. The CDR3 has 14 amino acids. J was trimmed by 4 bases and V by 3 bases; bases with no gene match: 5. Germline loops: CDR1 MNHEY, CDR2 SMNVEV (reference sequence). The CDR3 sequence is CASSFMGQSYGYTF. The CDR3 DNA follows: TGTGCCAGCAGTTTCATGGGACAGTCCTATGGCTACACCTTC.

The chain employs TRBV11-3 and TRBJ2-2; TRBD1 might be the D (5 bases). CDR3 size: 15 residues. V lost 5 bases and J 4 bases, leaving 14 bases between the germline ends. Germline values: CDR1 SGHNT, CDR2 YENEEA. In DNA, the CDR3 is TGTGCCAGCAGCCAGGAAGAAAGGGGCACCGGGGAGCTGTTTTTT. Its translation is CASSQEERGTGELFF. The complete variable domain, with remaining parts taken from reference TRBV11-3 and TRBJ2-2, reads EAGVVQSPRYKIIEKKQPVAFWCNPISGHNTLYWYLQNLGQGPELLIRYENEEAVDDSQLPKDRFSAERLKGVDSTLKIQPAELGDSAVYLCASSQEERGTGELFFGEGSRLTVL.

J is TRBJ1-6 and V is TRBV3-1 (or the pseudogene TRBV3-2), with D possibly being TRBD1 (5 bases). V gave up 5 bases and J gave up 10 bases, with 18 bases separating them. This CDR3 region has 15 residues. Germline V gene lookup returns CDR1 LGHDT and CDR2 YNNKEL (reference sequence). DNA of the CDR3: TGTGCCAGCAGCGGCCGAGGAGGGGTTCAATCACCCCTCCACTTT. Translating gives CASSGRGGVQSPLHF.

The chain combines TRBV7-2 with TRBJ1-5, with a possible D match to TRBD1 (6 bases). The CDR3 length is 13 residues. The ends were cut back, 3 bases at V and 5 bases at J, with 8 bases in the middle. Germline CDR1 is SGHTA and CDR2 is FQGNSA. In DNA, the CDR3 is TGTGCCAGCAGCTTCCAGGGGTATCAGCCCCAGCATTTT. Translating gives CASSFQGYQPQHF.

The chain combines TRBV6-5 with TRBJ2-1; the match to TRBD2 covers 8 bases. In germline, CDR1 is MNHEY, CDR2 SVGAGI. Trimming cost V 6 bases and J 8 bases; bases outside gene matches: 12. The CDR3 sequence is 15 residues long. Here the CDR3 DNA reads TGTGCCAGCAGCGACGGGAGGGGGGACAATTATGAGCAGTTCTTC. This gives the protein CASSDGRGDNYEQFF.

The gene calls are TRBV12-5 and TRBJ1-3; no clear D. This CDR3 spans 15 amino acids. From germline, CDR1 is LGHNT and CDR2 FRNRAP. Trimming removed 11 bases at V and 4 bases at J, with 21 bases between. Here the CDR3 reads CAGTLRVYPGNTIYF. CDR3 DNA: TGTGCTGGAACTTTGAGGGTGTATCCCGGAAACACCATATATTTT.